This T cell receptor (beta chain) is from a study of Graves' ophthalmopathy and Graves' hyperthyroidism. Beta-chain TCR CDR3 regions were amplified from RNA transcripts. The library came from an HTBI-primed first-round RT-PCR and a second-round multiplex PCR. TCRdb analysed the multiplex PCR reads with MiXCR anew, one entry per CDR3 protein. The table has about 400,000 distinct CDR3 sequences, about 17% seen once; the top ten hold 1.5% to 2%. This clonotype was seen repeatedly, ten times or more. The antigen remains undetermined. Trimming stripped 3 bases from V and 0 bases from J, with 21 bases between. Germline V lookup: CDR1 DFQATT, CDR2 SNEGSKA (reference sequence). The CDR3 runs to 18 residues. Study-wide findings and caveats: Most thyroid clonotypes expanded beyond 0.001 frequency were also found in blood. As the model predicted ophthalmopathy progression, it achieved a sensitivity of around 71% and a specificity of around 72%.

Physicians reached a diagnosis by relying on clinical symptoms, serum thyroxine, TRAb, thyroid ultrasound and orbital computed tomography. The rearrangement joins TRBV20-1 to TRBJ1-5, with D perhaps matching TRBD1 (5 bases). This clonotype originated in a woman between 18 and 30 years old with Graves' ophthalmopathy. Input material: peripheral blood. The CDR3 sequence is CSARRGGTGRLSNQPQHF. In DNA, the CDR3 is TGCAGTGCTAGGCGAGGCGGGACGGGACGACTTAGCAATCAGCCCCAGCATTTT.